This T cell receptor beta chain was captured in a study of blood T cell repertoires in COVID-19. Study information: COVID-19 samples, acute and convalescent, were from the United States, Italy and Spain. In each case, the material was cDNA or gDNA derived from T cells, B-cell-depleted T cells, or PBMCs.

Original processing methods: Reference gene primer amplification in the assay estimated nucleated cell counts. The assay was immunoSEQ multiplex PCR, and TCRdb's table has in-frame clones only and misses some. From that table come the V and J calls and clone size; the DNA was used to work out D and trimming. The sample includes over 45,000 clones, about 88% of them seen just once. CDR1 is SGDLS and CDR2 is YYNGEE in the germline V gene. Trimming cost V 0 bases and J 4 bases, with 12 bases left between them. This CDR3 has 15 amino acids. The chain uses TRBV9 and TRBJ2-3, with D tentatively TRBD2 (6 bases). What was sequenced was peripheral blood. This clonotype originated in a man aged 65 to 85 with active COVID-19. The CDR3 DNA is TGTGCCAGCAGCGTAGGGAGGGGTCGGCCAGATACGCAGTATTTT. The encoded protein is CASSVGRGRPDTQYF.